The T cell receptor beta chain under discussion was sequenced for a study of beta chain features in type 1 diabetes. This clone was detected a few times. Since all of the isolated RNA was reverse transcribed, expressed TCRB transcripts were what got sequenced. Sequencing used immunoSEQ multiplex PCR; TCRdb keeps in-frame clones, though not all of them. The sample lists hundreds of thousands of clones; roughly 12% were seen once. The TCR originated in a man between 18 and 29 years old in good health. The sample taken for sequencing was naive CD4+ T cells from blood.

The CDR3 spells CASSEIRGGYEQYF. The CDR3 bases are TGTGCCAGCAGTGAAATTAGAGGGGGATACGAGCAGTACTTC. The V and J genes are TRBV2 and TRBJ2-7; TRBD1 is a possible D gene (6 bases). The CDR3 consists of 14 residues. Germline V CDR1 and CDR2: SNHLY, FYNNEI. The V gene lost 2 bases and the J gene lost 4 bases, with 12 bases spanning the gap.